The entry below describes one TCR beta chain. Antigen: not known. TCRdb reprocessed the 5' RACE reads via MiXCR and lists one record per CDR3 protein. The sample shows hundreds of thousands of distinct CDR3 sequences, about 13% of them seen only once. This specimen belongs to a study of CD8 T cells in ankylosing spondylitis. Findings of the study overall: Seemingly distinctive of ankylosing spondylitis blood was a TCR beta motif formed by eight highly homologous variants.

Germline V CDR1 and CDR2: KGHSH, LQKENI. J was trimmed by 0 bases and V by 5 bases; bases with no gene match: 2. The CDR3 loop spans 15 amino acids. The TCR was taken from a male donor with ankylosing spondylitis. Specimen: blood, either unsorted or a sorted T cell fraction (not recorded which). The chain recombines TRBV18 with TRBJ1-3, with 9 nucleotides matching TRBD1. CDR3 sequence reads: CASSSGQGSGNTIYF. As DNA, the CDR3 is TGTGCCAGCTCATCGGGACAGGGCTCTGGAAACACCATATATTTT.